This entry lists 21 T cell receptor beta chains sequenced from one sample in a study of cytomegalovirus exposure and HLA in healthy donors. Primers for the PCR totalled 60 Vbeta and 13 Jbeta. TCRdb keeps only in-frame clones here, not all; method: immunoSEQ multiplex PCR. This sample has about 130,000 clones, with about 70% found just once. Input material: PBMCs. These receptors were obtained from a man aged 40-49 years in good health and CMV-seronegative.

This clone was picked up a small number of times. The gene calls are TRBV19 and TRBJ1-1; 10 nucleotides match TRBD1. With V trimmed by 3 bases and J by 4 bases, 2 bases remained unmatched. This CDR3 has 14 amino acids. In germline, CDR1 is LNHDA, CDR2 SQIVND (reference sequence). CDR3 DNA sequence: TGTGCCAGTAGTATCGGGACAGGGGCCACTGAAGCTTTCTTT. Its translation: CASSIGTGATEAFF.

This clone was picked up one time. The V and J genes are TRBV4-1 and TRBJ2-5; D might be TRBD1 (5 bases). The CDR3 consists of 16 residues. Per the germline V gene, CDR1 is MGHRA and CDR2 is YSYEKL. V lost 1 base, J lost 7 bases, and 19 bases lay in between. The CDR3 loop reads CASSQGFGRASVTQYF. The CDR3 bases are TGCGCCAGCAGCCAAGGATTCGGCAGGGCTTCGGTGACCCAGTACTTC.

The rearrangement links TRBV18 to TRBJ1-1, with D possibly matching TRBD1 (5 bases). V lost 5 bases, J lost 10 bases, and 14 bases lay in between. CDR1 and CDR2 from the germline V gene are KGHSH and LQKENI. This CDR3 contains 12 residues. CDR3 DNA: TGTGCCAGCTCAGACGAGGGCGGGGGAGCTTTCTTT. This gives the protein CASSDEGGGAFF.

The V gene is TRBV7-9, the J gene TRBJ1-5; TRBD1 matches at 9 bases. Germline CDR1 is SEHNR and CDR2 is FQNEAQ (reference sequence). J lost 3 bases, V lost 3 bases, and 3 bases had no gene match. There are 15 residues in the CDR3. This CDR3 is CASSFGTGNNQPQHF. CDR3 sequence (DNA): TGTGCCAGCAGCTTCGGGACAGGGAACAATCAGCCCCAGCATTTT.

Only a few counts were recorded for this clone. The DNA for the CDR3 is TGTGCCAGCAGCGAAACAGACAGCGTTGGTGAAAAACTGTTTTTT. It specifies CASSETDSVGEKLFF. The chain joins TRBV7-2 to TRBJ1-4, with a tentative D call TRBD1 (5 bases). V was pared by 5 bases and J by 7 bases, with 17 bases between. The germline CDR1 and CDR2 sequences are SGHTA and FQGNSA. The CDR3 is made up of 15 amino acids.

The chain joins TRBV18 to TRBJ1-4; unclear D gene. This CDR3 contains 16 residues. V was clipped by 4 bases and J by 5 bases, with 17 bases between them. The germline V gene encodes CDR1 KGHSH and CDR2 LQKENI. This CDR3 is CASSLFRTGENEKLFF. Written as DNA, the CDR3 is TGTGCCAGCTCACTTTTCCGGACTGGAGAAAATGAAAAACTGTTTTTT.

This chain uses TRBV10-3 with TRBJ1-5; perhaps TRBD1 as D (6 bases). V shed 6 bases and J shed 0 bases, with 15 bases lying between them. CDR3 length: 16 residues. Germline values: CDR1 ENHRY, CDR2 SYGVKD. In nucleotides, the CDR3 is TGTGCCATCAGCTCCCAGGGGTCCCCTAGCAATCAGCCCCAGCATTTT. It yields the protein CAISSQGSPSNQPQHF.

This chain connects TRBV19 to TRBJ2-1, with a weak D call TRBD1 (6 bases). Trimming left V 1 base short and J 2 bases short, with 12 bases between. From germline, CDR1 is LNHDA and CDR2 SQIVND (reference sequence). The CDR3 is 16 amino acids. CDR3 amino acids: CASSIVGAEAYNEQFF. In nucleotides, the CDR3 is TGTGCCAGTAGTATAGTGGGGGCAGAAGCCTACAATGAGCAGTTCTTC.

V usage is TRBV10-3 and J usage is TRBJ2-7; TRBD2 aligns across 7 bases. Per germline, CDR1 ENHRY and CDR2 SYGVKD. Germline trimming cut 4 bases from V and 2 bases from J; bases unmatched to any gene: 11. This CDR3 spans 16 amino acids. The CDR3 region is CAISVTPGGTAYEQYF. The DNA for the CDR3 is TGTGCCATCAGTGTGACCCCCGGGGGGACGGCCTACGAGCAGTACTTC.

The chain carries TRBV28 and TRBJ1-1, with no clear D. Germline V gene lookup returns CDR1 MDHEN and CDR2 SYDVKM. The CDR3 sequence is 14 residues long. The ends were cut back, 5 bases at V and 0 bases at J, with 10 bases in the middle. CDR3 nucleotide sequence: TGTGCCAGCAGTCCCCACGGGATGAACACTGAAGCTTTCTTT. It encodes CASSPHGMNTEAFF.

The V gene is TRBV7-2, the J gene TRBJ1-4; no reliable D call. CDR3 size: 13 residues. Germline V CDR1 and CDR2: SGHTA, FQGNSA. Trimming took off 5 bases at V and 7 bases at J, with 11 bases between the two ends. Here the CDR3 reads CASSLPPGEKLFF. The CDR3 region has the DNA TGTGCCAGCAGCCTCCCCCCGGGTGAAAAACTGTTTTTT.

The rearrangement joins TRBV9 to TRBJ2-6; D is possibly TRBD2 (7 bases). Germline CDR1 and CDR2: SGDLS and YYNGEE. Trimming removed 1 base from V and 1 base from J, with 18 bases in between. The CDR3 loop spans 19 amino acids. As DNA, the CDR3 is TGTGCCAGCAGCGTATCCGGCGGGGGCAGGTTTTCTGGGGCCAACGTCCTGACTTTC. Translating it yields CASSVSGGGRFSGANVLTF.

V gene TRBV27 combines with J gene TRBJ2-7; TRBD1 matches at 7 bases. The CDR3 is 16 residues long. Looked up from germline, CDR1 is MNHEY and CDR2 is SMNVEV (reference sequence). J lost 7 bases, V lost 5 bases, and 17 bases had no gene match. The CDR3 protein is CASSRPRGGELLEQYF. The CDR3, as DNA: TGTGCCAGCAGTCGTCCGAGAGGGGGCGAACTATTGGAGCAGTACTTC.

The chain has TRBV28 and TRBJ2-1; TRBD2 matches 13 bases. The germline CDR1 and CDR2 sequences are MDHEN and SYDVKM. The length of the CDR3 is 19 residues. V lost 3 bases, J lost 4 bases, and 12 bases stayed unmatched. CDR3 nucleotide sequence: TGTGCCAGCAGTTTTCCAGGGACTAGCGGGACTAACAGTTACAATGAGCAGTTCTTC. Translation gives CASSFPGTSGTNSYNEQFF. The entire variable domain, with the rest obtained from reference TRBV28 and TRBJ2-1, is as follows: DVKVTQSSRYLVKRTGEKVFLECVQDMDHENMFWYRQDPGLGLRLIYFSYDVKMKEKGDIPEGYSVSREKKERFSLILESASTNQTSMYLCASSFPGTSGTNSYNEQFFGPGTRLTVL.

This clone appeared a few times. Distinct nucleotide sequences in the sample also encode this CDR3. The chain recombines TRBV29-1 with TRBJ2-3; possible D gene TRBD2, 7 bases. The V end lost 4 bases, the J end lost 2 bases, and 10 bases lay between the germline ends. CDR1 and CDR2 from the germline V gene are SQVTM and ANQGSEA. CDR3 size: 13 residues. The CDR3: CSVVGGATDTQYF. The CDR3 nucleotides are TGCAGCGTTGTGGGGGGGGCCACAGATACGCAGTATTTT.

The chain couples TRBV19 to TRBJ1-1; D gene unclear. Per germline, CDR1 LNHDA and CDR2 SQIVND (reference sequence). The CDR3 extends over 13 amino acids. Trimming took off 1 base at V and 8 bases at J, with 11 bases between the two ends. The CDR3 reads CASSIVGAAEAFF. For the CDR3, the DNA is TGTGCCAGTAGTATAGTCGGCGCGGCCGAAGCTTTCTTT.

The chain employs TRBV11-1 and TRBJ1-1; 7 nucleotides match TRBD1. The CDR3 length is 14 residues. From germline, CDR1 is SGHAT and CDR2 FQDESV (reference sequence). The junction had 4 bases not matched to a gene; V was cut back by 5 bases and J by 1 base. The CDR3 protein is CASSPGTENTEAFF. The DNA of the CDR3 is TGTGCCAGCAGCCCCGGGACAGAGAACACTGAAGCTTTCTTT.

V and J are TRBV27 and TRBJ2-7; 9 bases are a match to TRBD1. Unmatched junction bases numbered 5, after V lost 2 bases and J lost 3 bases. Per germline, CDR1 MNHEY and CDR2 SMNVEV (reference sequence). The CDR3 is made up of 15 amino acids. The CDR3: CASSLTGTGRYEQYF. In nucleotides, the CDR3 is TGTGCCAGCAGTTTAACGGGGACAGGGCGCTACGAGCAGTACTTC.

V is TRBV30 and J is TRBJ2-1; 7 bases align to TRBD2. The CDR3 is made up of 15 amino acids. Looked up from germline, CDR1 is GTSNPN and CDR2 is SVGIG (reference sequence). The ends lost 0 bases at V and 8 bases at J; junction bases unmatched: 10. The CDR3: CAWSVPRGIRDEQFF. DNA for the CDR3: TGTGCCTGGAGTGTACCGCGGGGGATTCGGGATGAGCAGTTCTTC.

V gene TRBV28 combines with J gene TRBJ2-2, with D perhaps TRBD2 (7 bases). This CDR3 spans 16 amino acids. V shed 7 bases and J shed 3 bases, with 18 bases lying between them. In germline, CDR1 is MDHEN, CDR2 SYDVKM. In DNA form, the CDR3 reads TGTGCCAGCACCCTAGGGGGGGGAGGTGACACCGGGGAGCTGTTTTTT. Its protein product is CASTLGGGGDTGELFF.

The chain uses TRBV18 and TRBJ2-7; 11 bases match TRBD1. Germline lookup yields CDR1 KGHSH and CDR2 LQKENI. The trim removed 3 bases at V and 7 bases at J, leaving 2 bases unmatched. The length of the CDR3 is 13 residues. The CDR3 DNA is TGTGCCAGCTCACCCGGGGACAGGGGGGAGCAGTACTTC. Amino acid sequence: CASSPGDRGEQYF.